One sample yielded the 6 T cell receptor beta chains listed below, sequenced in a study of blood T cell repertoires in COVID-19. Assay used: immunoSEQ multiplex PCR; TCRdb lists only in-frame clones, some missing. Here the sample spans 250,000 or so clones, roughly nine tenths being singletons. The sample consisted of PBMCs or T cells enriched from blood (not recorded which). The source is a human donor in a cohort exposed to, infected with or recovered from COVID-19 (not recorded which). The donor label of this sample is uncertain.

This rearrangement joins TRBV10-3 to TRBJ1-4; 8 bases line up with TRBD1. With V trimmed by 0 bases and J by 5 bases, 5 bases remained unmatched. This CDR3 contains 16 residues. From germline, CDR1 is ENHRY and CDR2 SYGVKD. The CDR3: CAISESTGEGNEKLFF. Here the CDR3 DNA reads TGTGCCATCAGTGAGTCGACAGGGGAGGGAAATGAAAAACTGTTTTTT.

In this sample, this clone turned up once. The gene calls are TRBV2 and TRBJ2-2; 7 bases line up with TRBD2. V shed 11 bases and J 4 bases; nucleotides not matched to a gene: 7. CDR1 and CDR2 from the germline V gene are SNHLY and FYNNEI. There are 13 residues in the CDR3. CDR3 loop: CAHQRGSTGELFF. The CDR3 DNA is TGTGCCCATCAGCGGGGTAGCACCGGGGAGCTGTTTTTT.

The V call is TRBV15, the J call TRBJ1-3; 7 nucleotides agree with TRBD1. The CDR3 covers 15 residues. J lost 3 bases, V lost 0 bases, and 2 bases had no gene match. Germline lookup yields CDR1 LNHNV and CDR2 YYDKDF (reference sequence). CDR3 sequence: CATSREGGYGNTIYF. CDR3 coding DNA: TGTGCCACCAGCAGAGAAGGGGGCTATGGAAACACCATATATTTT.

The chain carries TRBV4-3 and TRBJ2-2; D is perhaps TRBD2 (6 bases). CDR3 length: 18 residues. V gave up 1 base and J gave up 3 bases, with 18 bases separating them. The germline gives CDR1 LGHNA, CDR2 YSLEER. CDR3 in amino acids: CASSQGGLAGSYTGELFF. The CDR3, as DNA: TGCGCCAGCAGCCAAGGAGGGCTGGCGGGATCCTACACCGGGGAGCTGTTTTTT.

This chain joins TRBV19 and TRBJ2-1; 7 nucleotides align to TRBD2. Unmatched junction bases numbered 10, after V lost 6 bases and J lost 8 bases. This CDR3 contains 14 residues. Germline CDR1 LNHDA, CDR2 SQIVND (reference sequence). The CDR3 spells CASRGDGGGYEQFF. The CDR3 DNA follows: TGTGCCAGTAGGGGAGACGGGGGAGGGTATGAGCAGTTCTTC.

The chain employs TRBV7-6 and TRBJ1-3; TRBD1 aligns across 7 bases. Germline loops: CDR1 SGHVS, CDR2 FNYEAQ. The trim removed 1 base at V and 0 bases at J, leaving 0 bases unmatched. This CDR3 has 15 residues. CDR3 residues: CASSLGDSSGNTIYF. CDR3 nucleotide sequence: TGTGCCAGCAGCTTAGGGGACAGCTCTGGAAACACCATATATTTT.